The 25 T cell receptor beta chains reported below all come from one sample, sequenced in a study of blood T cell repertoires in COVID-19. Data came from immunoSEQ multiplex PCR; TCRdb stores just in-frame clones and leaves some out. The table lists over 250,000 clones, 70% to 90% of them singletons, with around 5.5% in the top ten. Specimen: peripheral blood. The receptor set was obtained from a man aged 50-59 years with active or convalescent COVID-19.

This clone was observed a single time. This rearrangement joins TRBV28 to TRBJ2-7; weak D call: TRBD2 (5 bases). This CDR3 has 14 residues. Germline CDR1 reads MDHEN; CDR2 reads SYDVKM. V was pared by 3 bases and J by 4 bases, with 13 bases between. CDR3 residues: CASSLVVSGYEQYF. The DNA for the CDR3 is TGTGCCAGCAGTTTGGTGGTGAGCGGATACGAGCAGTACTTC.

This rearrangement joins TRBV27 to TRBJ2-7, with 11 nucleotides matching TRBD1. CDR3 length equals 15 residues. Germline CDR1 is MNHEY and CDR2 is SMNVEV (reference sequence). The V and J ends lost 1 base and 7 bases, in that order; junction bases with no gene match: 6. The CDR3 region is CASSLFRDRGGEQYF. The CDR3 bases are TGTGCCAGCAGTTTATTCCGGGACAGGGGGGGAGAGCAGTACTTC.

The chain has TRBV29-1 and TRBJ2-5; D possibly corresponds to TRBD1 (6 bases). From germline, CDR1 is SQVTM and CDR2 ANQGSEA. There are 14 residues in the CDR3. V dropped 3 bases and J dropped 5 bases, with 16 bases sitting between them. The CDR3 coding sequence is TGCAGCGTTGAGTCCTCAGGGGCCGGTGAGACCCAGTACTTC. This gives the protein CSVESSGAGETQYF.

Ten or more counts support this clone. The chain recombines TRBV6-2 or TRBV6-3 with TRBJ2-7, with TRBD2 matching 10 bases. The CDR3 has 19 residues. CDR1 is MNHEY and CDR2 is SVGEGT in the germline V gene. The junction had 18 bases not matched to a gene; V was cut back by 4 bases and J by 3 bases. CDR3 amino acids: CASSSFSVLAGGHLYEQYF. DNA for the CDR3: TGTGCCAGCAGTTCCTTTTCCGTCTTAGCGGGAGGACACCTCTACGAGCAGTACTTC.

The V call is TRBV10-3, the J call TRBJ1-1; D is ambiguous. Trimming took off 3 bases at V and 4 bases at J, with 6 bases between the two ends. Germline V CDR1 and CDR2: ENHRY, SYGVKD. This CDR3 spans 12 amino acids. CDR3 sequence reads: CAISDSGTEAFF. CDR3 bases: TGTGCCATCAGTGATAGCGGCACTGAAGCTTTCTTT.

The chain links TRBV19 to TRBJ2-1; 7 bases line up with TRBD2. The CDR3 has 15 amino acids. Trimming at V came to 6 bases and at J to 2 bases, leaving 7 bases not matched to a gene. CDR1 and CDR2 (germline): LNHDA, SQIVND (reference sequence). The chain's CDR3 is CASRDGAGAYNEQFF. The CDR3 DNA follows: TGTGCCAGTAGAGATGGGGCGGGAGCCTACAATGAGCAGTTCTTC.

CDR3 residues: CASSSTGYDEQFF. The DNA for the CDR3 is TGTGCCAGCAGCTCGACAGGTTATGATGAGCAGTTCTTC. The chain joins TRBV7-3 to TRBJ2-1, with D perhaps TRBD1 (6 bases). The germline V gene has CDR1 SGHTA and CDR2 FQGTGA. This CDR3 has 13 residues. V shed 4 bases and J shed 8 bases, with 12 bases lying between them. Full variable domain (rest looked up from reference TRBV7-3 and TRBJ2-1): GAGVSQTPSNKVTEKGKYVELRCDPISGHTALYWYRQSLGQGPEFLIYFQGTGAADDSGLPNDRFFAVRPEGSVSTLKIQRTERGDSAVYLCASSSTGYDEQFFGPGTRLTVL.

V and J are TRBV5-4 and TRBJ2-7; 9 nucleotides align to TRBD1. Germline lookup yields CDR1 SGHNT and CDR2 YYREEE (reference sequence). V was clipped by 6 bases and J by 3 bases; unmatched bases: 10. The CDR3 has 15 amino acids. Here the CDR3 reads CASNSRTGASYEQYF. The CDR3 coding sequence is TGTGCCAGCAACTCACGGACAGGGGCTAGCTACGAGCAGTACTTC.

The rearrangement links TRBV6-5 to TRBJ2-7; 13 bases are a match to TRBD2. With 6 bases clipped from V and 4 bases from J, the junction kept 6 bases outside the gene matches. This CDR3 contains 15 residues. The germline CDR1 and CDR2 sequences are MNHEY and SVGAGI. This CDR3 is CASRGLAGNSYEQYF. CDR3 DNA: TGTGCCAGCAGGGGACTAGCGGGGAATTCGTACGAGCAGTACTTC.

The CDR3 DNA sequence: TGTGCCAGCAGCTTAGGGACTAGTTGGACCAATGAGCAGTTCTTC. It is translated as CASSLGTSWTNEQFF. This chain connects TRBV7-2 to TRBJ2-1, with 7 bases matching TRBD2. There are 15 residues in the CDR3. The trim removed 1 base at V and 6 bases at J, leaving 6 bases unmatched. From germline, CDR1 is SGHTA and CDR2 FQGNSA.

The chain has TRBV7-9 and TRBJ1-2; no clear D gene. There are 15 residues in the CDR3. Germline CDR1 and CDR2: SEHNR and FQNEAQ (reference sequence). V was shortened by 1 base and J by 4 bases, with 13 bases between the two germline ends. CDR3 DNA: TGTGCCAGCAGCTTAGGAGAGGGATTGGGCTATGGCTACACCTTC. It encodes CASSLGEGLGYGYTF. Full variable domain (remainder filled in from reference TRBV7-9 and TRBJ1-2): DTGVSQNPRHKITKRGQNVTFRCDPISEHNRLYWYRQTLGQGPEFLTYFQNEAQLEKSRLLSDRFSAERPKGSFSTLEIQRTEQGDSAMYLCASSLGEGLGYGYTFGSGTRLTVV.

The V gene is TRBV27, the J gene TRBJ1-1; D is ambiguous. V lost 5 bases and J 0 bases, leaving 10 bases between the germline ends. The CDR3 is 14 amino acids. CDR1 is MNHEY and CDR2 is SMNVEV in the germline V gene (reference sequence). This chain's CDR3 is CASSAFNMNTEAFF. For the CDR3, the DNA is TGTGCCAGCAGTGCATTTAACATGAACACTGAAGCTTTCTTT.

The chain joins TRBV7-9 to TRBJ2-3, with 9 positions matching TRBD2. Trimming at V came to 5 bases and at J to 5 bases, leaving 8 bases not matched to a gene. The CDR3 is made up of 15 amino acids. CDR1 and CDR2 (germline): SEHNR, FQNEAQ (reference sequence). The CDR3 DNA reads TGTGCCAGCAGCCTATATAGCGGGAGCCTAGATACGCAGTATTTT. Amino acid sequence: CASSLYSGSLDTQYF.

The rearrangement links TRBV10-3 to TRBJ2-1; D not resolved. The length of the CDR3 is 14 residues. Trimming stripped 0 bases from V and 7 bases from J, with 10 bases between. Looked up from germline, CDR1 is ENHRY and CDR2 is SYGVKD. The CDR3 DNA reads TGTGCCATCAGTGAGTCGACCCTCGGGAATGAGCAGTTCTTC. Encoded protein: CAISESTLGNEQFF.

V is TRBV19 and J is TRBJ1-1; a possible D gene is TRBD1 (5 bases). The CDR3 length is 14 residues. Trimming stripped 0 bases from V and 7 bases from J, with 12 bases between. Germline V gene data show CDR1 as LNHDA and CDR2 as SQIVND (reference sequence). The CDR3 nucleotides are TGTGCCAGTAGTATAGATCGAGTACAGGTTGAAGCTTTCTTT. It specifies CASSIDRVQVEAFF.

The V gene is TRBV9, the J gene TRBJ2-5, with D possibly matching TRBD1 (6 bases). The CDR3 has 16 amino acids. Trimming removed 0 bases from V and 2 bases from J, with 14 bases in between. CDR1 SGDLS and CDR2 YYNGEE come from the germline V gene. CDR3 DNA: TGTGCCAGCAGCGTAGGAGCCATCGACAGGCAAGAGACCCAGTACTTC. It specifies CASSVGAIDRQETQYF.

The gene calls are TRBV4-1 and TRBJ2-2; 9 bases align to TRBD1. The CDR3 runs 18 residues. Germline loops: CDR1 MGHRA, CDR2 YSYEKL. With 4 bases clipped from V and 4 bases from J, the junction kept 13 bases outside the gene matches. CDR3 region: CASSPRTGVPISTGELFF. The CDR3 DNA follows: TGCGCCAGCAGCCCCCGGACAGGGGTCCCCATAAGCACCGGGGAGCTGTTTTTT.

The CDR3 region is CASTGGDRNTEAFF. In DNA form, the CDR3 reads TGTGCCAGCACGGGGGGGGACAGGAACACTGAAGCTTTCTTT. The chain carries TRBV11-2 and TRBJ1-1; TRBD1 aligns across 7 bases. Germline loops: CDR1 SGHAT, CDR2 FQNNGV. Germline trimming cut 7 bases from V and 1 base from J; bases unmatched to any gene: 6. The CDR3 is 14 amino acids. Using reference TRBV11-2 and TRBJ1-1 for the parts outside the CDR3, the full variable domain is EAGVAQSPRYKIIEKRQSVAFWCNPISGHATLYWYQQILGQGPKLLIQFQNNGVVDDSQLPKDRFSAERLKGVDSTLKIQPAKLEDSAVYLCASTGGDRNTEAFFGQGTRLTVV.

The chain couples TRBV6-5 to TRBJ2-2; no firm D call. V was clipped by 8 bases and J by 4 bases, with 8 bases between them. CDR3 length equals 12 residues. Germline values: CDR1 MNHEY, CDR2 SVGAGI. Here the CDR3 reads CASRQSTGELFF. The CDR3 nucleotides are TGTGCCAGCCGCCAGTCCACCGGGGAGCTGTTTTTT.

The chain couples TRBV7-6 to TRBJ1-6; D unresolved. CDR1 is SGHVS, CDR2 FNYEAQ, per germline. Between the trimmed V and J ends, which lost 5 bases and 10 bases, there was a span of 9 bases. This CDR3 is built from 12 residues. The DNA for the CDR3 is TGTGCCAGCAGCCCCCCGGGGTCACCCCTCCACTTT. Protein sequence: CASSPPGSPLHF.

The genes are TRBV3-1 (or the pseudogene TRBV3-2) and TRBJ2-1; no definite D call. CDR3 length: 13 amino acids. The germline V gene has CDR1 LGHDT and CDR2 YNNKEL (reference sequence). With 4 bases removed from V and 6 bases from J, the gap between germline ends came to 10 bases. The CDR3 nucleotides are TGTGCCAGCAGCCTAGTTGGGCTCAATGAGCAGTTCTTC. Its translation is CASSLVGLNEQFF.

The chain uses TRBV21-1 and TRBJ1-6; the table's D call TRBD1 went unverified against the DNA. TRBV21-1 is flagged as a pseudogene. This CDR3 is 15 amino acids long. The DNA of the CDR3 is TGTGCCAGCAGCAAAGGGGGGACAGATAATTCACCCCTCCACTTT. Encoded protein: CASSKGGTDNSPLHF.

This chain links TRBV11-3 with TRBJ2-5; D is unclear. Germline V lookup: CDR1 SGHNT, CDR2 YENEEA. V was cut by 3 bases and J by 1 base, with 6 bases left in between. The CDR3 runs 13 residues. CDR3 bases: TGTGCCAGCAGCTTCAACACCCAAGAGACCCAGTACTTC. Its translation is CASSFNTQETQYF.

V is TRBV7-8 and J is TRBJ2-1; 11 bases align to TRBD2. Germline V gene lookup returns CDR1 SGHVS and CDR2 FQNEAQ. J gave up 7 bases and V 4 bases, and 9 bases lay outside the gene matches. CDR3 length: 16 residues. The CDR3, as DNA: TGTGCCAGCAGCTCCCGGACGGCTAGCGGGAGGAATGAGCAGTTCTTC. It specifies CASSSRTASGRNEQFF.

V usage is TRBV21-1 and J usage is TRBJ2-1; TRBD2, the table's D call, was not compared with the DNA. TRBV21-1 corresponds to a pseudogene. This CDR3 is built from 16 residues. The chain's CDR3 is CASSNKTSGPYNEQFF. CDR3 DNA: TGTGCCAGCAGCAACAAGACTAGCGGCCCCTACAATGAGCAGTTCTTC.